The rows below give T cell receptor beta chains drawn from one sample of a study. TCRdb used MiXCR to reprocess the reads, holding one entry per CDR3 protein. The sample records 150 to 200 distinct CDR3 sequences, just under 25% being singletons. Sample: CD8+ T cells (not recorded whether cultured). Receptors originate from a male donor. Each CDR3 is given with its conserved first and last residue. The order of the fields is clone size, V gene, D gene, J gene, CDR3 DNA, CDR3 protein. A D gene is named only where the DNA matches it firmly. The listing skips clone size in some rows; elsewhere it reads once, few, many or a size class.

size: many; V: TRBV12-3/TRBV12-4; D: TRBD2; J: TRBJ2-3; DNA: TGTGCCAGCAGCACCCCTAGCGGGGGGAGCGGAGATACGCAGTATTTT; CDR3: CASSTPSGGSGDTQYF
size: NA; V: TRBV9; D: TRBD2; J: TRBJ2-1; DNA: TGTGCCAGCAGCGAGACCCGTAGCGGGACTTGGGATGAGCAGTTCTTC; CDR3: CASSETRSGTWDEQFF
size: large; V: TRBV7-8; D: NA; J: TRBJ2-7; DNA: TGTGCCAGCAGCTTAGGGGAGGACTCCCAAAGAGTGCAGTACTTC; CDR3: CASSLGEDSQRVQYF
size: large; V: TRBV10-3; D: NA; J: TRBJ2-7; DNA: TGTGCCATCAGTGATGGCAGTTATTGGGACGAGCAGTACTTC; CDR3: CAISDGSYWDEQYF
size: medium-sized; V: TRBV28; D: TRBD2; J: TRBJ2-7; DNA: TGTGCCAGCAGAGGACTAGCGGGAGTCTCCTACGAGCAGTACTTC; CDR3: CASRGLAGVSYEQYF
size: NA; V: TRBV5-1; D: TRBD1; J: TRBJ2-1; DNA: TGCGCCAGCAGCCCAGGGACAGGGGGTGACAATGAGCAGTTCTTC; CDR3: CASSPGTGGDNEQFF
size: medium-sized; V: TRBV12-3/TRBV12-4; D: NA; J: TRBJ1-1; DNA: TGTGCCAGCAGTTTAAGACAGATGAACACTGAAGCTTTCTTT; CDR3: CASSLRQMNTEAFF
size: few; V: TRBV15; D: NA; J: TRBJ1-1; DNA: TGTGCCACCAGCAACTGGGGCATGGGATCTAAGGACACTGAAGCTTTCTTT; CDR3: CATSNWGMGSKDTEAFF
size: large; V: TRBV20-1; D: NA; J: TRBJ2-1; DNA: TGCAGTGCTAGAAAGGAACTGGGGGCCGATACTAGCCCAACCTACAATGAGCAGTTCTTC; CDR3: CSARKELGADTSPTYNEQFF
size: medium-sized; V: TRBV20-1; D: NA; J: TRBJ1-2; DNA: TGCAGTGCCGCGTTGCCCTACTATGGCTACACCTTC; CDR3: CSAALPYYGYTF
size: medium-sized; V: TRBV28; D: NA; J: TRBJ2-1; DNA: TGTGCCAGCAGACCTACAACGAGCTCCTACAATGAGCAGTTCTTC; CDR3: CASRPTTSSYNEQFF
size: large; V: TRBV12-3/TRBV12-4; D: TRBD2; J: TRBJ2-1; DNA: TGTGCCAGCAGTTCGGGGACTACTAGCTCCTACAATGAGCAGTTCTTC; CDR3: CASSSGTTSSYNEQFF
size: large; V: TRBV20-1; D: TRBD2; J: TRBJ2-1; DNA: TGCAGTGCTAGAGTCGAGTTTGGGACTAGCGGGCAATTAAGCTCCTACAATGAGCAGTTCTTC; CDR3: CSARVEFGTSGQLSSYNEQFF
size: medium-sized; V: TRBV19; D: NA; J: TRBJ2-3; DNA: TGTGCCAGTAGCGTACTTGATACGCAGTATTTT; CDR3: CASSVLDTQYF
size: NA; V: TRBV2; D: NA; J: TRBJ2-1; DNA: TGTGCCAGTACTAACAGCGAATCCTCCTACAATGAGCAGTTCTTC; CDR3: CASTNSESSYNEQFF
size: hyperexpanded; V: TRBV5-1; D: NA; J: TRBJ1-1; DNA: TGCGCCAGCAGCTTGGAGGTGGGCCGCCCGGACACTGAAGCTTTCTTT; CDR3: CASSLEVGRPDTEAFF
size: few; V: TRBV15; D: NA; J: TRBJ1-1; DNA: TGTGCCACCAGCAGAGTTTCGGGGTTCGGCACTGAAGCTTTCTTT; CDR3: CATSRVSGFGTEAFF
size: medium-sized; V: TRBV9; D: TRBD1; J: TRBJ2-3; DNA: TGTGCCAGCACACCAGGGACAGGAGCCCTCACAGATACGCAGTATTTT; CDR3: CASTPGTGALTDTQYF
size: few; V: TRBV7-6; D: NA; J: TRBJ2-1; DNA: TGTGCCAGCAGCCCCCGGCAGGGCTCCTACAATGAGCAGTTCTTC; CDR3: CASSPRQGSYNEQFF
size: NA; V: TRBV5-1; D: TRBD1; J: TRBJ2-3; DNA: TGCGCCAGCAGCTCTGGGACAGGGGGGGGAGATACGCAGTATTTT; CDR3: CASSSGTGGGDTQYF
size: NA; V: TRBV29-1; D: TRBD2; J: TRBJ2-1; DNA: TGCAGCGTTGCCCAATACGGGACTAGCGGGTTAAACGATCAGTTCTTC; CDR3: CSVAQYGTSGLNDQFF
size: medium-sized; V: TRBV12-3/TRBV12-4; D: TRBD1; J: TRBJ2-7; DNA: TGTGCCAGCAGTTTATGGGACAGGGGGCGCTACGAGCAGTACTTC; CDR3: CASSLWDRGRYEQYF
size: medium-sized; V: TRBV27; D: NA; J: TRBJ1-2; DNA: TGTGCCAGCAGTCTAGGATGGGGCTCAGACGCTGGCTACACCTTC; CDR3: CASSLGWGSDAGYTF
size: medium-sized; V: TRBV6-6; D: TRBD2; J: TRBJ2-1; DNA: TGTGCCAGCAGTTACCCGGGACTAGCAAATGAGCAGTTCTTC; CDR3: CASSYPGLANEQFF
size: medium-sized; V: TRBV6-5; D: NA; J: TRBJ1-1; DNA: TGTGCCAGCCCCAACCCATGGCTTACCCGAATCGAAGCTTTCTTT; CDR3: CASPNPWLTRIEAFF
size: large; V: TRBV12-3/TRBV12-4; D: TRBD2; J: TRBJ2-5; DNA: TGTGCCAGCACCCGGGGGGGAGAGACCCAGTACTTC; CDR3: CASTRGGETQYF
size: large; V: TRBV9; D: TRBD2; J: TRBJ2-7; DNA: TGTGCCAGCAGCGTAGTGGGGGGGACGGACGAGCAGTACTTC; CDR3: CASSVVGGTDEQYF
size: medium-sized; V: TRBV4-1; D: TRBD2; J: TRBJ2-3; DNA: TGCGCCAGCAGCCAAGATGGGCTAGCGGGGGCGCACACAGATACGCAGTATTTT; CDR3: CASSQDGLAGAHTDTQYF
size: medium-sized; V: TRBV11-2; D: NA; J: TRBJ2-3; DNA: TGTGCCAGCAGCTTAGCGGCGGGACTCGGAGATACGCAGTATTTT; CDR3: CASSLAAGLGDTQYF
size: medium-sized; V: TRBV11-3; D: NA; J: TRBJ2-2; DNA: TGTGCCAGCAGCTCGTACAGGGAGAACACCGGGGAGCTGTTTTTT; CDR3: CASSSYRENTGELFF
size: NA; V: TRBV12-3/TRBV12-4; D: TRBD2; J: TRBJ2-1; DNA: TGCGCCAGCAGTTCGGGGACTACTAGCTCCTACAATGGGCAGTTCTTC; CDR3: CASSSGTTSSYNGQFF
size: medium-sized; V: TRBV12-3/TRBV12-4; D: NA; J: TRBJ2-3; DNA: TGTGCCAGCAGTTTAGACCCGTCGCTGTTCGCAACAGATACGCAGTATTTT; CDR3: CASSLDPSLFATDTQYF
size: NA; V: TRBV12-3/TRBV12-4; D: TRBD2; J: TRBJ2-2; DNA: TGTGCCAGCTTTTCCGGGACTAGCTACACCGGGGAGCTGTTTTTT; CDR3: CASFSGTSYTGELFF
size: NA; V: TRBV27; D: NA; J: TRBJ2-5; DNA: TGTGCCAGCGGTTTATCGTGGGGGCAAGGGACCCAGTACTTC; CDR3: CASGLSWGQGTQYF
size: NA; V: TRBV7-6; D: NA; J: TRBJ2-1; DNA: TGTGCCAGCAGCCCCCGGCAGGGCTCCTACAATGGGCAGTTCTTC; CDR3: CASSPRQGSYNGQFF
size: large; V: TRBV27; D: NA; J: TRBJ2-5; DNA: TGTGCCAGCAGTTTATCGTGGGGGCAAGAGACCCAGTACTTC; CDR3: CASSLSWGQETQYF
size: medium-sized; V: TRBV30; D: NA; J: TRBJ2-7; DNA: TGTGCCTGGAGTGTACTCTTTGGAGGCAGATCCTACGAGCAGTACTTC; CDR3: CAWSVLFGGRSYEQYF
size: medium-sized; V: TRBV7-9; D: NA; J: TRBJ2-2; DNA: TGTGCCAGCAGCTCCGGGGACACCAACACCGGGGAGCTGTTTTTT; CDR3: CASSSGDTNTGELFF
size: large; V: TRBV6-5; D: NA; J: TRBJ1-1; DNA: TGTGCCAGCAGTTACTTTGGGGGATTGACTGAAGCTTTCTTT; CDR3: CASSYFGGLTEAFF
size: NA; V: TRBV6-6; D: TRBD2; J: TRBJ2-1; DNA: TGTGTCAGCAGTTACCCGGGACTAGCAAATAAGCAGTTCTTC; CDR3: CVSSYPGLANKQFF
size: few; V: TRBV6-2/TRBV6-3; D: NA; J: TRBJ2-3; DNA: TGTGCCAGCAGTTACTCGATGCGGGGCACTAGCACAGATACGCAGTATTTT; CDR3: CASSYSMRGTSTDTQYF
size: medium-sized; V: TRBV27; D: TRBD2; J: TRBJ2-1; DNA: TGTGCCAGCAGCCCTAGCGGGAGAATCCATGAGCAGTTCTTC; CDR3: CASSPSGRIHEQFF
size: large; V: TRBV27; D: TRBD2; J: TRBJ2-4; DNA: TGTGCCAGCAGATTACTAGCGGGAGGTTCGAGCATTCAGTACTTC; CDR3: CASRLLAGGSSIQYF
size: large; V: TRBV7-9; D: NA; J: TRBJ1-4; DNA: TGTGCCAGCAGCATACGGGGTGCCCGTAATGAAAAACTGTTTTTT; CDR3: CASSIRGARNEKLFF
size: large; V: TRBV20-1; D: TRBD2; J: TRBJ2-7; DNA: TGCAGTGCTAGTGGGCCTAAAGCGGGGGACTTCCACTACGAGCAGTACTTC; CDR3: CSASGPKAGDFHYEQYF
size: medium-sized; V: TRBV11-2; D: TRBD2; J: TRBJ2-5; DNA: TGTGCCAGCAGCTACTTGGGGCGGGGGGAAGAGACCCAGTACTTC; CDR3: CASSYLGRGEETQYF
size: large; V: TRBV20-1; D: TRBD1; J: TRBJ2-7; DNA: TGCAGTGCAACTCCTCGGGACAGTAACTACGAGCAGTACTTC; CDR3: CSATPRDSNYEQYF
size: medium-sized; V: TRBV11-2; D: NA; J: TRBJ1-1; DNA: TGTGCCAGCAGAAAAGGCGTGACCACTGAAGCTTTCTTT; CDR3: CASRKGVTTEAFF